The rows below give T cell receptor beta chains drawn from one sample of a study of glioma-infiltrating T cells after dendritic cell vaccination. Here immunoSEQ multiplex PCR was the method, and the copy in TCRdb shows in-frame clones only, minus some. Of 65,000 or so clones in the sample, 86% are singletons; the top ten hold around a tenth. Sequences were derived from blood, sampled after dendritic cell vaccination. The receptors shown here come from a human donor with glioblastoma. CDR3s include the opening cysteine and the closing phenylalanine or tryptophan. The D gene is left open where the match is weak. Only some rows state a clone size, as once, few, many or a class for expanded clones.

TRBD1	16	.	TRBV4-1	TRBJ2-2	TGCGCCAGCAGCCAGTCCGGACAGGGGAATTCTGGGGAGCTGTTTTTT	CASSQSGQGNSGELFF
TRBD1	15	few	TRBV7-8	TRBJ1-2	TGTGCCAGCAGCTTAGTTACGGGACAGGGCTATGGCTACACCTTC	CASSLVTGQGYGYTF
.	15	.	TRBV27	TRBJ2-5	TGTGCCAGCTCTTTACAGGGTGGCCCGCAAGAGACCCAGTACTTC	CASSLQGGPQETQYF
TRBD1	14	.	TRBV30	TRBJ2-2	TGTGCCTGGACAGACAGGGTGGGGCCCGGGGAGCTGTTTTTT	CAWTDRVGPGELFF
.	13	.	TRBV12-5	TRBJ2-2	TGTGCTAGTGGTTTGGCACTCACCGGGGAGCTGTTTTTT	CASGLALTGELFF
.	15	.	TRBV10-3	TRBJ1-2	TGTGCCATCAGTGCCACCCAGGGTGCGGACTATGGCTACACCTTC	CAISATQGADYGYTF
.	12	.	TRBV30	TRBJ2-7	TGTGCCTGGAGTGGTCTGCTACGCGAGCAGTACTTC	CAWSGLLREQYF
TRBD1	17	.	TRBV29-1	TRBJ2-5	TGCAGCGTTGGGGGTGCGATTTTGGGACAGGGGGCCTTTGAGCAGTACTTC	CSVGGAILGQGAFEQYF
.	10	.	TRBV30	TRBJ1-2	TGTGCCTGGAGCCTCGGTGGCTACACCTTC	CAWSLGGYTF
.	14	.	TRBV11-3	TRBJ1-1	TGTGCCAGCACCTCCATCGCCGGGGTCGGTGAAGCTTTCTTT	CASTSIAGVGEAFF
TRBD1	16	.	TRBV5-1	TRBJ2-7	TGCGCCAGCAGCCTAGGTGGGACAGGTGGCTCCTACGAGCAGTACTTC	CASSLGGTGGSYEQYF
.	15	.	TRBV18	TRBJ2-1	TGTGCCAGCTCACCACCAGAGAGCTCCTACAATGAGCAGTTCTTC	CASSPPESSYNEQFF
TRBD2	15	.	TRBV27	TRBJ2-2	TGTGCCAGCAGGAGGGAGGGTGGGCTGTCCGGGGAGCTGTTTTTT	CASRREGGLSGELFF
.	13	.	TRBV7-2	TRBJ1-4	TGTGCCAGCGCGCGGGGGGAGGGGGAAAAACTGTTTTTT	CASARGEGEKLFF
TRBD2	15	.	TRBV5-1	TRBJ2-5	TGCGCCAGCAGCTTGCCTACGGGGGGCCAAGAGACCCAGTACTTC	CASSLPTGGQETQYF
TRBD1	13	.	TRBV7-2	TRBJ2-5	TGTGCCAGCAGCCTCAGGGGGCTTGAGACCCAGTACTTC	CASSLRGLETQYF
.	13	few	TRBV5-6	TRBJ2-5	TGTGCCAGCAGCCTGGGGGCGAAAGGAACCCAGTACTTC	CASSLGAKGTQYF
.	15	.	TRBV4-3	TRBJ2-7	TGCGCCAGCAGCCAAGATGGTAACAGGCTCAACGAGCAGTACTTC	CASSQDGNRLNEQYF
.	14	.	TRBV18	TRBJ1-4	TGTGCCAGCTCACCAAGTAGTTACAGTAAAAAACTGTTTTTT	CASSPSSYSKKLFF
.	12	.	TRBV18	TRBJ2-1	TGTGCCAGCTCAGAAAAGCATCATGAGCAGTTCTTC	CASSEKHHEQFF
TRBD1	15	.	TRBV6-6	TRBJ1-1	TGTGCCAGCAGTCCCTCCGGGACAGCGAACACTGAAGCTTTCTTT	CASSPSGTANTEAFF
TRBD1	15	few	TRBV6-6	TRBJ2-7	TGTGCCAGCAGTTACGGACAGGGGGCCTCCTACGAGCAGTACTTC	CASSYGQGASYEQYF
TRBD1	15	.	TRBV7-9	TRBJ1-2	TGTGCCAGCAGCTTCCCGACAGGGTCCTTATATGGCTACACCTTC	CASSFPTGSLYGYTF
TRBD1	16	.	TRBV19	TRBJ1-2	TGTGCCAGTAGTATAGATCGTGCAGGGGGTAGAGGAGGCTACACCTTC	CASSIDRAGGRGGYTF
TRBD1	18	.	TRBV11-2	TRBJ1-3	TGTGCCAGCAGCTTAGGGGACAGGTTCCGGAGCTCTGGAAACACCATATATTTT	CASSLGDRFRSSGNTIYF
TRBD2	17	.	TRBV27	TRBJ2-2	TGTGCCAGCAGTTTAATTACCGGGACTAGCGGGAGTGGGGAGCTGTTTTTT	CASSLITGTSGSGELFF
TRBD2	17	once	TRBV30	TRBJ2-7	TGTGCCTGGACCATAAGAGGACTAGCGGGAGGATCGGGCGAGCAGTACTTC	CAWTIRGLAGGSGEQYF
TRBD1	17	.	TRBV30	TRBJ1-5	TGTGCCTGGAGTGTATCCCAGCAGGGGGCCATCAATCAGCCCCAGCATTTT	CAWSVSQQGAINQPQHF
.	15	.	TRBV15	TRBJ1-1	TGTGCCACCAGCAGAGAGGCGGGCGGGGACACTGAAGCTTTCTTT	CATSREAGGDTEAFF
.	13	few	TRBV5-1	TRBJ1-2	TGCGCCAGCAGCAGGACATCGGAAGGCGGCTACACCTTC	CASSRTSEGGYTF
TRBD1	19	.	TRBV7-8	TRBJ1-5	TGTGCCAGCAGCCCGAGAGCAGGGACAGAGAAAAATAGCAATCAGCCCCAGCATTTT	CASSPRAGTEKNSNQPQHF
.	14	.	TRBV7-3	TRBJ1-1	TGTGCCAGCAGCTTATCAGGGTTAAACACTGAAGCTTTCTTT	CASSLSGLNTEAFF
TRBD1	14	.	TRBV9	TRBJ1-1	TGTGCCAGCAGCTTCCAGGGGGAGAGGACTGAAGCTTTCTTT	CASSFQGERTEAFF
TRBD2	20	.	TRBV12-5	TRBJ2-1	TGTGCTAGTGGTTTGGGCTGGGGACTAGCTATTATCGGGACCTACAATGAGCAGTTCTTC	CASGLGWGLAIIGTYNEQFF
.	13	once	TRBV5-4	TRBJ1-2	TGTGCCAGCAGCTTGTCGGGGTCCTATGGCTACACCTTC	CASSLSGSYGYTF
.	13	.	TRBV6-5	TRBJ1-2	TGTGCCAGCAGTTACGGAAGGACAGATGGCTACACCTTC	CASSYGRTDGYTF
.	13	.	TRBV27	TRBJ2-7	TGTGCCAGCAGTCCTAGCATCTCCTACGAGCAGTACTTC	CASSPSISYEQYF
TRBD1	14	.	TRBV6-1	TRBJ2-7	TGTGCCAGTCACAGGGGCGTGGGGTCCTACGAGCAGTACTTC	CASHRGVGSYEQYF
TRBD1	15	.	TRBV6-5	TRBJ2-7	TGTGCCAGCAGACTCTGGGGACAGAGAGGGTCCGAGCAGTACTTC	CASRLWGQRGSEQYF
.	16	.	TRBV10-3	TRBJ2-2	TGTGCCATCAGCGTCCAGGGCCCTGCGAACACCGGGGAGCTGTTTTTT	CAISVQGPANTGELFF
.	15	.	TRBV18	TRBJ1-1	TGTGCCAGCTCACCAATACGGAGAGGGAACACTGAAGCTTTCTTT	CASSPIRRGNTEAFF